This passage covers 24 T cell receptor beta chains from one sample sequenced in a study of identical twins. TCRdb reprocessed the 5' RACE reads via MiXCR and lists one record per CDR3 protein. Seen here are 400,000 to 500,000 distinct CDR3 sequences, approximately 18% observed once, and the top ten hold 12%. Material for sequencing was naive T cells sorted from blood. Receptors originate from a man aged 45-60 years in good health.

The rearrangement links TRBV5-5 to TRBJ2-6; D unclear. V dropped 0 bases and J dropped 0 bases, with 7 bases sitting between them. The CDR3 runs to 16 residues. CDR1 SGHKS and CDR2 YYEKEE come from the germline V gene (reference sequence). CDR3 protein: CASSLGPDSGANVLTF. The CDR3 DNA reads TGTGCCAGCAGCTTGGGTCCGGACTCTGGGGCCAACGTCCTGACTTTC.

This clonotype was counted many times. The chain joins TRBV4-3 to TRBJ2-7; 12 nucleotides line up with TRBD2. With V trimmed by 4 bases and J by 4 bases, 5 bases remained unmatched. The CDR3 spans 15 residues. Germline V gene sequence: CDR1 LGHNA, CDR2 YSLEER. The CDR3 sequence is CASSLGTSGHYEQYF. As DNA, the CDR3 is TGCGCCAGCAGCCTGGGGACTAGCGGGCATTACGAGCAGTACTTC.

This clonotype was detected a few times. The rearrangement uses TRBV29-1 and TRBJ2-7, with TRBD2 identical over 12 bases. The CDR3 is 14 amino acids. Trimming removed 7 bases from V and 5 bases from J; junction bases left unmatched: 9. Germline V gene data show CDR1 as SQVTM and CDR2 as ANQGSEA. The CDR3 region is CSAARLAGVNEQYF. The CDR3, as DNA: TGCAGCGCCGCCCGACTAGCGGGAGTCAACGAGCAGTACTTC.

This clonotype has just a few counts. This rearrangement joins TRBV20-1 to TRBJ2-1; TRBD1 is a possible D gene (6 bases). Germline CDR1 DFQATT, CDR2 SNEGSKA (reference sequence). The CDR3 covers 14 residues. The V end was cut by 5 bases, the J end by 4 bases, with 15 bases between. CDR3 bases: TGCAGTGCTGAAGGGCAGGGGACATACAATGAGCAGTTCTTC. It specifies CSAEGQGTYNEQFF.

This clonotype came up a few times. The J gene is TRBJ1-4, the V gene TRBV10-1; no firm D call. Trimming removed 6 bases from V and 8 bases from J, with 13 bases in between. The CDR3 runs to 13 residues. Looked up from germline, CDR1 is WNHNN and CDR2 is SYGVQD (reference sequence). The CDR3 loop reads CASSRGSKEKLFF. The CDR3 region has the DNA TGCGCCAGCAGCCGCGGTAGTAAAGAAAAACTGTTTTTT.

This rearrangement joins TRBV6-2 or TRBV6-3 to TRBJ2-1, with unresolved D. Trimming took off 0 bases at V and 5 bases at J, with 20 bases between the two ends. The CDR3 extends over 18 amino acids. Germline assignment: CDR1 MNHEY and CDR2 SVGEGT. CDR3 residues: CASSYSRTISFWNNEQFF. The CDR3 DNA is TGTGCCAGCAGTTACTCGAGGACCATCAGTTTCTGGAACAATGAGCAGTTCTTC.

V and J are TRBV20-1 and TRBJ1-5, with 12 bases that match TRBD1. Germline CDR1 reads DFQATT; CDR2 reads SNEGSKA (reference sequence). V was pared by 3 bases and J by 7 bases, with 10 bases of the junction left unmatched. This CDR3 spans 16 amino acids. DNA for the CDR3: TGCAGTGCTAGCGCTCTGGGACAGGGGGCACAGCAGCCCCAGCATTTT. Translation gives CSASALGQGAQQPQHF.

This clonotype has at least ten counts. The chain uses TRBV12-3 or TRBV12-4 and TRBJ1-4, with D unclear. This CDR3 comprises 14 residues. Trimming shortened V by 5 bases and J by 4 bases, and 11 bases separated the two germline ends. The CDR3 spells CASSRRNINEKLFF. For the CDR3, the DNA is TGTGCCAGCAGTCGACGGAACATTAATGAAAAACTGTTTTTT.

This clonotype came up a few times. The V gene is TRBV5-1, the J gene TRBJ2-2; D is unclear. The ends were cut back, 5 bases at V and 3 bases at J, with 8 bases in the middle. This CDR3 has 13 residues. Germline V gene data show CDR1 as SGHRS and CDR2 as YFSETQ. The CDR3 loop reads CASSGQYTGELFF. The CDR3 DNA reads as TGCGCCAGCAGTGGTCAGTACACCGGGGAGCTGTTTTTT.

The chain has TRBV5-1 and TRBJ2-7; either TRBD1 or TRBD2 may fit D (6 bases each). V shed 3 bases and J shed 2 bases, with 18 bases lying between them. Germline CDR1 reads SGHRS; CDR2 reads YFSETQ. This CDR3 comprises 16 residues. CDR3 bases: TGCGCCAGCAGCTGGGGAGGACAGTACAACCCCTACGAGCAGTACTTC. Translated, it gives CASSWGGQYNPYEQYF.

This clonotype was picked up a small number of times. The gene calls are TRBV6-2 or TRBV6-3 and TRBJ2-3; D not resolved. Trimming cost V 0 bases and J 0 bases, with 7 bases left between them. Per the germline V gene, CDR1 is MNHEY and CDR2 is SVGEGT. The CDR3 totals 15 residues. The CDR3, as DNA: TGTGCCAGCAGTTACTCCGTGGGGAGCACAGATACGCAGTATTTT. It codes for CASSYSVGSTDTQYF.

There are a few counts of this clonotype. The rearrangement uses TRBV20-1 and TRBJ1-4, with TRBD1 matching over 9 bases. The J segment lost 7 bases and the V segment lost 5 bases, leaving 8 bases of the junction unmatched. The CDR3 sequence is 14 residues long. CDR1 DFQATT and CDR2 SNEGSKA come from the germline V gene (reference sequence). In nucleotides, the CDR3 is TGCAGTGCTCCCGACAGGGGGTTTAGTGAAAAACTGTTTTTT. Translated: CSAPDRGFSEKLFF.

The V and J genes are TRBV20-1 and TRBJ2-3, with TRBD2 matching over 9 bases. The germline gives CDR1 DFQATT, CDR2 SNEGSKA (reference sequence). With 4 bases clipped from V and 3 bases from J, the junction kept 5 bases outside the gene matches. The CDR3 length is 14 residues. The CDR3 DNA reads TGCAGTGCTAAGCGGGGGGACGGGACAGATACGCAGTATTTT. It is translated as CSAKRGDGTDTQYF.

The table lists this clonotype with a few counts. The chain uses TRBV29-1 and TRBJ2-1, with no clear D. V was shortened by 5 bases and J by 5 bases, with 16 bases between the two germline ends. The CDR3 is made up of 14 amino acids. Germline V CDR1 and CDR2: SQVTM, ANQGSEA. The CDR3 DNA is TGCAGCGTTTCCGCAGGCCCCCTCCACAATGAGCAGTTCTTC. Translation: CSVSAGPLHNEQFF.

This clonotype showed up just a few times. The rearrangement links TRBV30 to TRBJ2-3, with D unclear. This CDR3 has 11 residues. CDR1 and CDR2 (germline): GTSNPN, SVGIG (reference sequence). V was trimmed by 4 bases and J by 6 bases, leaving 8 bases between them. The CDR3 sequence: CAWTPLDTQYF. The CDR3 DNA reads as TGTGCCTGGACCCCCTTGGATACGCAGTATTTT.

The V and J genes are TRBV7-2 and TRBJ2-5; the D gene is possibly TRBD1 (5 bases). The germline V gene has CDR1 SGHTA and CDR2 FQGNSA. This CDR3 spans 13 amino acids. V lost 5 bases, J lost 5 bases, and 12 bases lay in between. The CDR3 reads CASSLRVSETQYF. The CDR3 DNA reads as TGTGCCAGCAGCCTCAGGGTTTCGGAGACCCAGTACTTC.

The rearrangement links TRBV20-1 to TRBJ1-6; no reliable D call. Germline V CDR1 and CDR2: DFQATT, SNEGSKA (reference sequence). This CDR3 has 13 amino acids. Trimming stripped 2 bases from V and 10 bases from J, with 12 bases between. CDR3 amino acids: CSARSIADSPLHF. As DNA, the CDR3 is TGCAGTGCTAGATCTATTGCGGACTCACCCCTCCACTTT.

At least ten counts were recorded for this clonotype. V usage is TRBV7-8 and J usage is TRBJ1-1; unclear D gene. Trimming cost V 3 bases and J 5 bases, with 16 bases left between them. This CDR3 contains 15 residues. Germline CDR1 and CDR2: SGHVS and FQNEAQ. The CDR3 coding sequence is TGTGCCAGCAGCTTCTACCGGGAGGGCAGAACTGAAGCTTTCTTT. The encoded protein is CASSFYREGRTEAFF. Full variable domain (remainder filled in from reference TRBV7-8 and TRBJ1-1): GAGVSQSPRYKVAKRGQDVALRCDPISGHVSLFWYQQALGQGPEFLTYFQNEAQLDKSGLPSDRFFAERPEGSVSTLKIQRTQQEDSAVYLCASSFYREGRTEAFFGQGTRLTVV.

The CDR3 loop is CSVGLLAGEYNEQFF. The CDR3 DNA reads TGCAGCGTCGGGCTTCTAGCGGGAGAGTACAATGAGCAGTTCTTC. The chain uses TRBV29-1 and TRBJ2-1, with 10 bases aligning to TRBD2. V was pared by 6 bases and J by 4 bases, with 9 bases of the junction left unmatched. Germline V CDR1 and CDR2: SQVTM, ANQGSEA. This CDR3 region has 15 residues.

The V gene is TRBV27, the J gene TRBJ2-3; D is undetermined. V was pared by 0 bases and J by 2 bases, with 9 bases between. Germline CDR1 MNHEY, CDR2 SMNVEV (reference sequence). This CDR3 has 15 residues. The CDR3 is CASSLSVPLTDTQYF. The CDR3 coding sequence is TGTGCCAGCAGTTTATCCGTACCGCTCACAGATACGCAGTATTTT.

The V and J genes are TRBV12-3 or TRBV12-4 and TRBJ2-6; D is perhaps TRBD1 (5 bases). The CDR3 covers 16 residues. V lost 5 bases, J lost 1 base, and 12 bases lay in between. The CDR3 coding sequence is TGTGCCAGCAGTCAAACAGGTACATCTGGGGCCAACGTCCTGACTTTC. Translation: CASSQTGTSGANVLTF.

This clonotype was seen ten or more times. This rearrangement joins TRBV12-3 or TRBV12-4 to TRBJ2-5; unclear D gene. V shed 3 bases and J shed 2 bases, with 7 bases lying between them. CDR3 length: 13 residues. CDR3: CASSFNVQETQYF. The CDR3, as DNA: TGTGCCAGCAGTTTTAACGTTCAAGAGACCCAGTACTTC.

This clonotype has a count of ten or more. This sequence joins TRBV4-1 and TRBJ2-7; D possibly uses TRBD1 or TRBD2 (5 bases each). Trimming pared 4 bases from V and 2 bases from J, leaving 12 bases between. This CDR3 spans 14 amino acids. Germline CDR1 and CDR2: MGHRA and YSYEKL. The CDR3 protein is CASSLRDGTYEQYF. For the CDR3, the DNA is TGCGCCAGCAGCCTCCGGGACGGGACCTACGAGCAGTACTTC.

At least ten counts were recorded for this clonotype. This chain links TRBV12-3 or TRBV12-4 with TRBJ2-7, with D maybe TRBD2 (5 bases). The CDR3 has 13 residues. Trimming took 1 base from V and 6 from J, leaving 10 bases between them. The CDR3, as DNA: TGTGCCAGCAGTTTAGTGGCGGGTGGCGAGCAGTACTTC. It codes for CASSLVAGGEQYF.